Following are 25 T cell receptor beta chains from one sample sequenced in a study of OX40 agonist ivuxolimab in advanced cancers. Repertoires were generated with immunoSEQ multiplex PCR, while TCRdb's copy carries only in-frame clones and drops some. This table has about 84,000 clones, 85% to 90% appearing once. The source was CD4+ or CD8+ T cells sorted from blood, collected in a trial of the OX40 agonist ivuxolimab. These receptors all stem from an adult with an advanced solid tumor such as melanoma, head and neck, liver or kidney cancer.

In its sample, this clone was seen once. CDR3 amino acids: CSAERDTIYF. The CDR3 DNA sequence: TGCAGTGCTGAAAGGGACACCATATATTTT. The J gene is TRBJ1-3, the V gene TRBV20-1; D remains ambiguous. This CDR3 spans 10 amino acids. Germline CDR1 DFQATT, CDR2 SNEGSKA (reference sequence). Deletions cut 5 bases from V and 8 bases from J, with 7 bases between.

The CDR3 loop reads CASSPGSNEQFF. CDR3 DNA sequence: TGTGCCAGCAGCCCAGGGAGCAATGAGCAGTTCTTC. This sequence joins TRBV11-3 and TRBJ2-1, with D possibly being TRBD1 or TRBD2 (5 bases each). Trimming stripped 5 bases from V and 6 bases from J, with 8 bases between. The CDR3 runs 12 residues. Per the germline V gene, CDR1 is SGHNT and CDR2 is YENEEA.

V gene TRBV11-3 combines with J gene TRBJ2-7, with D hard to call. Germline loops: CDR1 SGHNT, CDR2 YENEEA. The CDR3 loop spans 14 amino acids. The V gene lost 3 bases and the J gene lost 0 bases, with 9 bases spanning the gap. DNA of the CDR3: TGTGCCAGCAGCTTGAATAAACTCTCCTACGAGCAGTACTTC. This gives the protein CASSLNKLSYEQYF.

The chain recombines TRBV12-5 with TRBJ2-5; possibly TRBD1 for D (5 bases). V was clipped by 2 bases and J by 5 bases, with 9 bases between them. From germline, CDR1 is LGHNT and CDR2 FRNRAP. The CDR3 is 13 amino acids. The CDR3 spells CASGLSGWETQYF. CDR3 in DNA: TGTGCTAGTGGTTTGTCAGGGTGGGAGACCCAGTACTTC.

This clone has just a few counts. This chain uses TRBV11-2 with TRBJ2-5; 7 bases line up with TRBD1. Per the germline V gene, CDR1 is SGHAT and CDR2 is FQNNGV. CDR3 size: 15 residues. Trimming cost V 5 bases and J 5 bases; bases outside gene matches: 11. CDR3 loop: CASSPTGSFGETQYF. The CDR3 DNA reads TGTGCCAGCAGCCCGACAGGGTCTTTTGGGGAGACCCAGTACTTC. Filled out from reference TRBV11-2 and TRBJ2-5, the complete variable domain reads EAGVAQSPRYKIIEKRQSVAFWCNPISGHATLYWYQQILGQGPKLLIQFQNNGVVDDSQLPKDRFSAERLKGVDSTLKIQPAKLEDSAVYLCASSPTGSFGETQYFGPGTRLLVL.

J is TRBJ1-1 and V is TRBV4-3; D is uncertain. Germline V gives CDR1 LGHNA, CDR2 YSLEER. The CDR3 contains 14 residues. V lost 5 bases, J lost 1 base, and 11 bases lay in between. The CDR3 region is CASSSDGPNTEAFF. The CDR3 DNA sequence: TGCGCCAGCAGCTCAGACGGGCCGAACACTGAAGCTTTCTTT.

J is TRBJ1-1 and V is TRBV28; D gene ambiguous. Germline V CDR1 and CDR2: MDHEN, SYDVKM. Trimming removed 8 bases from V and 10 bases from J, with 11 bases in between. This CDR3 spans 10 amino acids. CDR3 in DNA: TGTGCCAGCTATGGGCCCCCAGCTTTCTTT. This gives the protein CASYGPPAFF.

The genes are TRBV18 and TRBJ2-7; TRBD2 agrees at 7 bases. Germline V gene data show CDR1 as KGHSH and CDR2 as LQKENI. V trimming: 3 bases; J trimming: 4 bases; junction bases outside the gene matches: 9. CDR3 length equals 15 residues. The CDR3 loop is CASSPPGEGRYEQYV. The CDR3 nucleotides read TGTGCCAGCTCACCTCCTGGGGAGGGCAGATACGAGCAGTACGTC.

V gene TRBV9 combines with J gene TRBJ2-3, with 8 bases matching TRBD2. The CDR3 length is 17 residues. Trimming cost V 4 bases and J 0 bases; bases outside gene matches: 10. Germline CDR1 SGDLS, CDR2 YYNGEE. The CDR3 spells CASSSGLAGFSTDTQYF. DNA of the CDR3: TGTGCCAGCAGCTCGGGGCTAGCGGGCTTCAGCACAGATACGCAGTATTTT.

This chain uses TRBV30 with TRBJ1-5; possibly TRBD1 for D (5 bases). The CDR3 totals 13 residues. Germline V gene sequence: CDR1 GTSNPN, CDR2 SVGIG (reference sequence). Trimming shortened V by 2 bases and J by 7 bases, and 12 bases separated the two germline ends. CDR3 sequence reads: CAWSPGEGQPQHF. CDR3 DNA sequence: TGTGCCTGGAGTCCGGGGGAAGGACAGCCCCAGCATTTT.

J is TRBJ1-1 and V is TRBV7-9; 8 nucleotides align to TRBD1. The junction had 9 bases not matched to a gene; V was cut back by 4 bases and J by 11 bases. The CDR3 is 13 residues long. The germline V gene encodes CDR1 SEHNR and CDR2 FQNEAQ (reference sequence). CDR3 in amino acids: CASSSAGQGGAFF. For the CDR3, the DNA is TGTGCCAGCAGCTCAGCCGGACAGGGAGGGGCTTTCTTT.

The chain has TRBV6-5 and TRBJ2-3, with TRBD2 identical over 9 bases. With V trimmed by 7 bases and J by 5 bases, 7 bases remained unmatched. Germline V gene lookup returns CDR1 MNHEY and CDR2 SVGAGI. The length of the CDR3 is 14 residues. The chain's CDR3 is CASKRGLAGDTQYF. CDR3 sequence (DNA): TGTGCCAGCAAACGGGGACTAGCTGGAGATACGCAGTATTTT.

The chain carries TRBV7-3 and TRBJ1-1; TRBD1 agrees at 7 bases. CDR3 length: 15 amino acids. Per the germline V gene, CDR1 is SGHTA and CDR2 is FQGTGA. The V segment lost 5 bases and the J segment 1 base; nucleotides outside the gene matches: 7. The DNA for the CDR3 is TGTGCCAGCAGCCCACGGGACAGCAAGAACACTGAAGCTTTCTTT. Amino acids: CASSPRDSKNTEAFF.

This chain connects TRBV6-5 to TRBJ2-7; no clear D gene. Germline CDR1 MNHEY, CDR2 SVGAGI. The CDR3 spans 13 residues. Trimming cost V 2 bases and J 5 bases, with 10 bases left between them. CDR3 DNA sequence: TGTGCCAGCAGTTACCGGCAGAGAAACGAGCAGTACTTC. This codes for CASSYRQRNEQYF.

This clone appeared a few times. V gene TRBV15 combines with J gene TRBJ1-4; no definite D call. Germline V lookup: CDR1 LNHNV, CDR2 YYDKDF (reference sequence). Trimming pared 2 bases from V and 8 bases from J, leaving 9 bases between. CDR3 length: 13 residues. The CDR3 region is CATSRSSAEKLFF. The CDR3 DNA reads TGTGCCACCAGCAGATCCTCCGCGGAAAAACTGTTTTTT.

The chain couples TRBV5-1 to TRBJ1-2; the match to TRBD1 covers 7 bases. The CDR3 runs 14 residues. In germline, CDR1 is SGHRS, CDR2 YFSETQ. The ends lost 0 bases at V and 7 bases at J; junction bases unmatched: 6. The CDR3 reads CASSLGTGRRGYTF. The DNA of the CDR3 is TGCGCCAGCAGCTTGGGGACAGGTCGTCGTGGCTACACCTTC.

The chain is built from TRBV7-2 and TRBJ2-3, with 9 bases fitting TRBD2. J gave up 3 bases and V 4 bases, and 8 bases lay outside the gene matches. The CDR3 sequence is 16 residues long. Germline V gene data show CDR1 as SGHTA and CDR2 as FQGNSA. The CDR3 DNA is TGTGCCAGCAGCTCGAACGCGGGGGGGCCGACAGATACGCAGTATTTT. It yields the protein CASSSNAGGPTDTQYF.

The chain links TRBV4-3 to TRBJ2-3, with 9 bases aligning to TRBD2. The germline CDR1 and CDR2 sequences are LGHNA and YSLEER. V dropped 1 base and J dropped 1; count of bases not matched to a gene: 9. The CDR3 extends over 18 amino acids. The CDR3 coding sequence is TGCGCCAGCAGCCAAGGTTCACGGGCTAGCGGGGGCACAGATACGCAGTATTTT. Amino acids: CASSQGSRASGGTDTQYF.

The V call is TRBV19, the J call TRBJ2-7; TRBD1 matches 7 bases. From germline, CDR1 is LNHDA and CDR2 SQIVND (reference sequence). The J segment lost 3 bases and the V segment lost 3 bases, leaving 14 bases of the junction unmatched. The CDR3 spans 17 residues. CDR3 in amino acids: CASSMRGQTGKRYEQYF. DNA of the CDR3: TGTGCCAGTAGTATGAGGGGACAGACAGGGAAGCGCTACGAGCAGTACTTC.

The CDR3 bases are TGTGCCAGCAGTGAAACAGGCAGGGTAAGGGAGCAGTACTTC. Encoded protein: CASSETGRVREQYF. The rearrangement joins TRBV6-1 to TRBJ2-7; weak D call: TRBD1 (5 bases). V was trimmed by 2 bases and J by 7 bases, leaving 15 bases between them. The CDR3 consists of 14 residues. CDR1 MNHNS and CDR2 SASEGT come from the germline V gene.

The chain recombines TRBV5-1 with TRBJ2-5; 11 bases agree with TRBD2. V was clipped by 2 bases and J by 5 bases; unmatched bases: 5. Per germline, CDR1 SGHRS and CDR2 YFSETQ. This CDR3 has 15 residues. The CDR3 reads CASSFSGTSGETQYF. For the CDR3, the DNA is TGCGCCAGCAGCTTCTCCGGGACTAGCGGCGAGACCCAGTACTTC. Full variable domain (outside the CDR3, taken from reference TRBV5-1 and TRBJ2-5): KAGVTQTPRYLIKTRGQQVTLSCSPISGHRSVSWYQQTPGQGLQFLFEYFSETQRNKGNFPGRFSGRQFSNSRSEMNVSTLELGDSALYLCASSFSGTSGETQYFGPGTRLLVL.

This chain uses TRBV12-5 with TRBJ2-7; D unresolved. Per germline, CDR1 LGHNT and CDR2 FRNRAP. The CDR3 runs to 19 residues. Trimming left V 6 bases short and J 2 bases short, with 29 bases between. The CDR3: CASGIWSVHVGARTYEQYV. DNA of the CDR3: TGTGCTAGTGGGATTTGGTCTGTTCACGTAGGAGCCCGGACCTACGAGCAGTACGTC.

The chain employs TRBV6-1 and TRBJ1-1, with D possibly being TRBD1 (6 bases). The CDR3 consists of 15 residues. Between the trimmed V and J ends, which lost 5 bases and 5 bases, there was a span of 18 bases. CDR1 MNHNS and CDR2 SASEGT come from the germline V gene. The CDR3 nucleotides are TGTGCCAGCAGTCCTCCCGGGACATCGCGGACTGAAGCTTTCTTT. It codes for CASSPPGTSRTEAFF.

The rearrangement links TRBV19 to TRBJ1-5, with 7 bases matching TRBD1. This CDR3 region has 16 residues. Trimming at V came to 5 bases and at J to 5 bases, leaving 12 bases not matched to a gene. CDR1 is LNHDA and CDR2 is SQIVND in the germline V gene (reference sequence). CDR3 loop: CASSPTAGGIYQPQHF. For the CDR3, the DNA is TGTGCCAGTAGTCCTACGGCAGGGGGTATCTATCAGCCCCAGCATTTT.

The V call is TRBV27, the J call TRBJ2-1; the D is unclear. V lost 6 bases and J 4 bases, leaving 10 bases between the germline ends. Germline loops: CDR1 MNHEY, CDR2 SMNVEV (reference sequence). The CDR3 is 13 amino acids. The CDR3 is CASSTTWYNEQFF. CDR3 coding DNA: TGTGCCAGCAGCACTACGTGGTACAATGAGCAGTTCTTC.